This entry lists 30 T cell receptor beta chains sequenced from one sample in a study of regulatory T cells in long-lasting Graves disease. As for time point: newly diagnosed GD, antithyroid drugs for less than 3 months. The TCR library was made from RNA extracted from PBMCs. Relying on iRepertoire HTBI primers and Arm-PCR of CDR3 regions, the team built TCR beta libraries. From the multiplex PCR reads, TCRdb called clonotypes with MiXCR, one entry per CDR3 protein. The sample lists roughly 610,000 distinct CDR3 sequences; 15% to 20% were seen once. The same sample was also used in a study of T cells in Graves' hyperthyroidism and ophthalmopathy.

This specimen was peripheral blood mononuclear cells (PBMCs), taken at new diagnosis, from a patient treated with antithyroid drugs. These receptors originate from a woman in her 30s with Graves disease.

In this sample, this clonotype turned up a few times. The V call is TRBV5-1, the J call TRBJ2-5, with D unclear. Germline-derived CDR1 and CDR2 are SGHRS and YFSETQ. Trimming shortened V by 5 bases and J by 0 bases, and 11 bases separated the two germline ends. This CDR3 comprises 14 residues. CDR3 DNA: TGCGCCAGCAGTAGGCTGCTCGACCAAGAGACCCAGTACTTC. It yields the protein CASSRLLDQETQYF. The complete variable domain, with remaining parts taken from reference TRBV5-1 and TRBJ2-5, reads KAGVTQTPRYLIKTRGQQVTLSCSPISGHRSVSWYQQTPGQGLQFLFEYFSETQRNKGNFPGRFSGRQFSNSRSEMNVSTLELGDSALYLCASSRLLDQETQYFGPGTRLLVL.

The table lists this clonotype with many counts. The chain is built from TRBV12-3 or TRBV12-4 and TRBJ1-5, with D tentatively TRBD1 (6 bases). This CDR3 has 14 amino acids. V lost 5 bases and J lost 7, with 15 bases in between. The CDR3 here is CASSGGGGQQPQHF. As DNA, the CDR3 is TGTGCCAGCAGTGGGGGGGGCGGTCAGCAGCCCCAGCATTTT.

The J gene is TRBJ2-3, the V gene TRBV19; D gene ambiguous. This CDR3 has 13 amino acids. V lost 7 bases to trimming and J lost 4 bases, with 12 bases between them. Germline CDR1 LNHDA, CDR2 SQIVND (reference sequence). The CDR3 protein is CASNDGVPDTQYF. The CDR3 DNA reads as TGTGCCAGTAATGACGGAGTTCCAGATACGCAGTATTTT.

This clonotype has more than one count but fewer than ten. J is TRBJ1-6 and V is TRBV7-9; no clear D. Per germline, CDR1 SEHNR and CDR2 FQNEAQ (reference sequence). The CDR3 consists of 15 residues. V was trimmed by 1 base and J by 11 bases, leaving 15 bases between them. CDR3 residues: CASSLGGILGTPLHF. The DNA for the CDR3 is TGTGCCAGCAGCTTAGGAGGCATCTTGGGGACACCCCTCCACTTT.

The chain links TRBV5-5 to TRBJ2-1; D is possibly TRBD1 or TRBD2 (6 bases each). The germline gives CDR1 SGHKS, CDR2 YYEKEE (reference sequence). The CDR3 spans 15 residues. V shed 3 bases and J shed 5 bases, with 15 bases lying between them. The CDR3 sequence is CASSWGAEGNNEQFF. For the CDR3, the DNA is TGTGCCAGCAGCTGGGGGGCGGAGGGGAACAATGAGCAGTTCTTC.

This clonotype was counted between two and nine times. The CDR3 spells CASSYQGAIKSYEQYF. CDR3 DNA sequence: TGTGCCAGCAGTTACCAAGGGGCGATTAAGTCCTACGAGCAGTACTTC. This rearrangement joins TRBV12-3 or TRBV12-4 to TRBJ2-7, with TRBD1 as a possible D gene (5 bases). Trimming removed 4 bases at V and 1 base at J, with 17 bases between. The CDR3 length is 16 residues.

This clonotype was seen at least ten times. The chain joins TRBV3-1 to TRBJ1-1, with TRBD1 identical over 11 bases. Trimming at V came to 4 bases and at J to 0 bases, leaving 4 bases not matched to a gene. This CDR3 has 16 residues. Germline V gene sequence: CDR1 LGHDT, CDR2 YNNKEL (reference sequence). The DNA for the CDR3 is TGTGCCAGCAGCCGGGGACAGGGGGTGATGAACACTGAAGCTTTCTTT. Translated: CASSRGQGVMNTEAFF.

Concerning this clonotype: At one end, the junction sequence differs from germline, possibly due to a read error. This chain connects TRBV6-2 or TRBV6-3 to TRBJ1-1; D is possibly TRBD1 (6 bases). The CDR3 is 15 amino acids. CDR1 and CDR2 from the germline V gene are MNHEY and SVGEGT. The CDR3 reads CASSEGGMKITEAFF. In nucleotides, the CDR3 is TGTGCCAGCAGTGAGGGGGGGATGAAAATCACTGAAGCTTTCTTC.

Many counts were recorded for this clonotype. CDR3: CASSVGTEIYEQYF. The CDR3 DNA sequence: TGTGCCAGCAGTGTGGGGACAGAGATCTACGAGCAGTACTTC. The gene calls are TRBV28 and TRBJ2-7, with 7 positions matching TRBD1. With 5 bases clipped from V and 3 bases from J, the junction kept 7 bases outside the gene matches. Germline loops: CDR1 MDHEN, CDR2 SYDVKM. The CDR3 spans 14 residues.

This clonotype was picked up a small number of times. V and J are TRBV28 and TRBJ1-1; the D is unclear. This CDR3 region has 15 residues. CDR1 and CDR2 from the germline V gene are MDHEN and SYDVKM. Trimming left V 6 bases short and J 1 base short, with 15 bases between. The CDR3 coding sequence is TGTGCCAGCAGGCCTGGGGATAGTAAGAACACTGAAGCTTTCTTT. Its translation: CASRPGDSKNTEAFF.

This clonotype was seen at least ten times. The chain is built from TRBV28 and TRBJ1-6, with 7 positions matching TRBD1. V lost 6 bases and J lost 10; bases outside the gene matches: 9. This CDR3 comprises 14 residues. Germline V CDR1 and CDR2: MDHEN, SYDVKM. The CDR3 loop is CASSDDRAWSPLHF. The CDR3 DNA sequence: TGTGCCAGCAGCGACGACAGGGCCTGGTCACCCCTCCACTTT.

This clonotype was recorded once. This may arise from a read error, as a much more abundant clone is one base away. As the CDR3 is not closed by the conserved phenylalanine or tryptophan, this likely results from a read error. The rearrangement uses TRBV15 and TRBJ1-2; D is perhaps TRBD1 (5 bases). V gave up 8 bases and J gave up 8 bases, with 21 bases separating them. CDR3 length: 14 residues. Per germline, CDR1 LNHNV and CDR2 YYDKDF (reference sequence). CDR3 sequence reads: CATRFPQVTSGYTL. The CDR3 region has the DNA TGTGCCACCCGCTTCCCACAGGTTACGAGCGGCTACACCTTG.

The chain is built from TRBV29-1 and TRBJ2-5, with 8 bases that match TRBD1. The trim removed 6 bases at V and 2 bases at J, leaving 5 bases unmatched. CDR3 size: 13 residues. Germline CDR1 and CDR2: SQVTM and ANQGSEA. CDR3 bases: TGCAGCGTGTGGGGACAGGAACAAGAGACCCAGTACTTC. Translated, it gives CSVWGQEQETQYF.

Worth noting for this clonotype: It may be a read error: a sequence one base away is much more abundant. This chain uses TRBV27 with TRBJ1-5; 7 bases align to TRBD1. This CDR3 contains 16 residues. Germline loops: CDR1 MNHEY, CDR2 SMNVEV (reference sequence). CDR3 in amino acids: CASSIPDREVNQHQHF. The CDR3 coding sequence is TGTGCCAGCAGTATACCTGACAGGGAGGTGAATCAGCACCAGCATTTT.

Regarding this clonotype: Only one base separates this from a far larger clonotype, so it likely reflects a read error. V is TRBV7-9 and J is TRBJ2-7; D gene uncertain. There are 12 residues in the CDR3. Trimming shortened V by 5 bases and J by 3 bases, and 8 bases separated the two germline ends. The germline V gene encodes CDR1 SEHNR and CDR2 FQNEAQ (reference sequence). The CDR3 sequence: CASSPRIYEQYF. The DNA of the CDR3 is TGTGCCAGCAGCCCCCGGATCTACGAGCAGTACTTC.

The chain carries TRBV6-5 and TRBJ2-1, with D possibly called TRBD1 or TRBD2 (5 bases each). V was trimmed by 0 bases and J by 8 bases, leaving 20 bases between them. There are 17 residues in the CDR3. CDR1 and CDR2 (germline): MNHEY, SVGAGI. The CDR3 spells CASSYSLGTSAAYEQFF. As DNA, the CDR3 is TGTGCCAGCAGTTACTCCCTCGGGACGTCTGCTGCATATGAGCAGTTCTTC.

V gene TRBV29-1 combines with J gene TRBJ2-1; tentatively, D is TRBD1 (5 bases). Germline lookup yields CDR1 SQVTM and CDR2 ANQGSEA. The CDR3 spans 12 residues. Between the trimmed V and J ends, which lost 2 bases and 14 bases, there was a span of 16 bases. This CDR3 is CSVESWQGKEFF. In DNA, the CDR3 is TGCAGCGTTGAAAGTTGGCAGGGCAAGGAGTTCTTC.

This clonotype has a count of ten or more. The V and J genes are TRBV29-1 and TRBJ2-3, with TRBD1 matching 8 bases. V shed 3 bases and J 3 bases; nucleotides not matched to a gene: 17. The CDR3 has 18 residues. Per the germline V gene, CDR1 is SQVTM and CDR2 is ANQGSEA. In DNA, the CDR3 is TGCAGCGTTGACCCCTTCACAGAGACAGGGGTGTTGACAGATACGCAGTATTTT. Protein sequence: CSVDPFTETGVLTDTQYF.

This clonotype was seen more than once but under ten times. The CDR3 DNA is TGTGCCAGCAGTTCCCAGACCTCCCGGGCAGGCCTAAACACTGAAGCTTTCTTT. Its protein is CASSSQTSRAGLNTEAFF. The rearrangement links TRBV6-5 to TRBJ1-1; D is unclear. The CDR3 has 18 residues. Trimming removed 4 bases from V and 2 bases from J, with 23 bases in between. Germline CDR1 and CDR2: MNHEY and SVGAGI.

This clonotype occurred many times. The CDR3 DNA sequence: TGCGCCAGCAGTGAGTTTGAGAATCAGCCCCAGCATTTT. It codes for CASSEFENQPQHF. The genes are TRBV10-2 and TRBJ1-5; no clear D. CDR3 size: 13 residues. V lost 1 base and J 4 bases, leaving 5 bases between the germline ends. Germline V lookup: CDR1 WSHSY, CDR2 SAAADI.

In regard to this clonotype: This may be a read error, as it is one base from a much larger clone. The V gene is TRBV24-1, the J gene TRBJ2-5; tentative D call: TRBD1 (5 bases). Trimming removed 8 bases from V and 4 bases from J, with 10 bases in between. Germline CDR1 KGHDR, CDR2 SFDVKD. The CDR3 loop spans 12 amino acids. The chain's CDR3 is CATKGVGETQYF. DNA for the CDR3: TGTGCCACCAAAGGGGTAGGAGAGACCCAGTACTTC.

In this sample, this clonotype turned up many times. J is TRBJ1-1 and V is TRBV6-1; 8 bases agree with TRBD1. V lost 5 bases and J lost 4; bases outside the gene matches: 9. Germline V gives CDR1 MNHNS, CDR2 SASEGT. The CDR3 is made up of 15 amino acids. The CDR3 loop is CASSLDRAVGTEAFF. The DNA of the CDR3 is TGTGCCAGCAGTCTGGACAGGGCGGTGGGCACTGAAGCTTTCTTT.

Many counts were recorded for this clonotype. J is TRBJ1-4 and V is TRBV3-1; D possibly corresponds to TRBD1 (5 bases). V was clipped by 8 bases and J by 4 bases, with 11 bases between them. Germline loops: CDR1 LGHDT, CDR2 YNNKEL (reference sequence). This CDR3 has 13 amino acids. Written as DNA, the CDR3 is TGTGCCAGCCTACAGGCGGGTAATGAAAAACTGTTTTTT. This encodes CASLQAGNEKLFF.

The chain couples TRBV6-2 or TRBV6-3 to TRBJ2-7, with D possibly being TRBD2 (6 bases). Deletions cut 8 bases from V and 3 bases from J, with 14 bases between. Germline CDR1 is MNHEY and CDR2 is SVGEGT. The CDR3 length is 13 residues. The CDR3, as DNA: TGTGCCAGCCGGGCGGGATCCTTCTACGAGCAGTACTTC. Protein product: CASRAGSFYEQYF.

This clonotype was observed many times. The chain links TRBV27 to TRBJ2-2; TRBD2 agrees at 8 bases. This CDR3 is built from 14 residues. Germline V gene lookup returns CDR1 MNHEY and CDR2 SMNVEV (reference sequence). V was pared by 4 bases and J by 5 bases, with 3 bases of the junction left unmatched. CDR3 sequence: CASSSSGGTGELFF. CDR3 DNA: TGTGCCAGCAGTTCGTCGGGGGGGACCGGGGAGCTGTTTTTT.

The V and J genes are TRBV6-1 and TRBJ2-7, with D hard to call. The CDR3 contains 15 residues. Germline V CDR1 and CDR2: MNHNS, SASEGT. The V end lost 1 base, the J end lost 0 bases, and 10 bases lay between the germline ends. The CDR3 DNA reads TGTGCCAGCAGTGAAGGAACAGAAGTCTCCTACGAGCAGTACTTC. Amino acids: CASSEGTEVSYEQYF.

This clonotype has only a few counts. The rearrangement joins TRBV2 to TRBJ2-2, with TRBD2 as a possible D gene (7 bases). CDR3 length equals 12 residues. Trimming shortened V by 8 bases and J by 7 bases, and 11 bases separated the two germline ends. The germline V gene encodes CDR1 SNHLY and CDR2 FYNNEI. The CDR3 coding sequence is TGTGCCAGCGGGAGGGGGGTCGGGGAGCTGTTTTTT. The encoded protein is CASGRGVGELFF.

The sample holds many counts of this clonotype. The genes are TRBV9 and TRBJ1-1, with 7 bases identical to TRBD1. Germline assignment: CDR1 SGDLS and CDR2 YYNGEE. The CDR3 sequence is 12 residues long. The V gene end was trimmed by 0 bases and the J gene end by 10 bases; junction bases not matched to a gene: 3. This CDR3 is CASSVGQGTAFF. The CDR3 nucleotides read TGTGCCAGCAGCGTAGGACAGGGTACAGCTTTCTTT.

This clonotype was observed many times. The V and J genes are TRBV10-3 and TRBJ2-5, with D tentatively TRBD1 or TRBD2 (5 bases each). The CDR3 extends over 12 amino acids. Deletions cut 9 bases from V and 7 bases from J, with 15 bases between. From germline, CDR1 is ENHRY and CDR2 SYGVKD. Here the CDR3 DNA reads TGTGCCATTAGCGAGGGGAAGGGGACCCAGTACTTC. Translated, it gives CAISEGKGTQYF.

This rearrangement joins TRBV2 to TRBJ2-3; 8 nucleotides agree with TRBD1. The CDR3 runs to 14 residues. J was trimmed by 3 bases and V by 9 bases; bases with no gene match: 8. Germline V gene data show CDR1 as SNHLY and CDR2 as FYNNEI. DNA for the CDR3: TGTGCCAGGACAGGGGTGAGCGGGACAGATACGCAGTATTTT. This gives the protein CARTGVSGTDTQYF. The full variable domain, in which reference TRBV2 and TRBJ2-3 provide the parts outside the CDR3, is EPEVTQTPSHQVTQMGQEVILRCVPISNHLYFYWYRQILGQKVEFLVSFYNNEISEKSEIFDDQFSVERPDGSNFTLKIRSTKLEDSAMYFCARTGVSGTDTQYFGPGTRLTVL.